What follows is one T cell receptor beta chain and its context. Germline V gene sequence: CDR1 SGHRS, CDR2 YFSETQ. Deletions cut 0 bases from V and 3 bases from J, with 13 bases between. The CDR3 runs 15 residues. The data derive from a study of technical replicates of blood from several donors. Using immunoSEQ multiplex PCR, the repertoire was profiled, and TCRdb retains in-frame clones only, with some absent. The data contain about 73,000 clones, 85% to 95% of them singletons. Sequences were obtained from T cells isolated from PBMCs. The clonotype originates from a human donor in good health. The chain employs TRBV5-1 and TRBJ2-7; tentative D call: TRBD2 (5 bases). The DNA for the CDR3 is TGCGCCAGCAGCTTGGCAGAGGGCCGATACTACGAGCAGTACTTC. This encodes CASSLAEGRYYEQYF.